The sequence of this TCR beta chain was determined in a study of T-cell reconstitution after alpha-beta-depleted transplantation in children listed by TCRdb under 2016. Regarding the study in general: T-cell immune reconstitution after TCRalphabeta/CD19-depleted allogeneic hematopoietic cell transplantation in children was quantitatively tracked in the study by means of TCR repertoire profiling.

The germline V gene gives CDR1 as MNHEY and CDR2 as SVGAGI. The CDR3 starts with the cysteine, ends with the phenylalanine, and has 13 residues. Only the CDR3 DNA stays, 39 bases, in frame from base 1. V gives up 2 bases and J gives up 3 bases, and the segment between their germline ends measures 8 bases. This clonotype has just a few counts. The antigen it recognizes is unknown. Base qualities are not provided; no much larger clone lies one nucleotide away. Libraries were constructed by PCR. The listed sequencing device is Illumina HiSeq 2500. Molecular barcoding was employed in the preparation of TCR libraries, with unique molecular identifiers being used to normalize TCRbeta repertoire quantification. TCRdb redid the processing of the public reads, applying fastp at Q25 and MiXCR, and retained in-frame beta chains. Under each unique CDR3 protein, matching rows form one entry showing the most common genes and DNA. Present in this sample are about 540,000 distinct CDR3 sequences, about a sixth of which were seen just once. 3.3% of the sample belongs to the ten largest clones.

Here the sequenced sample was PBMCs from the stem cell graft donor, taken from the stem cell graft. This TCR derives from a human donor who donated a stem cell graft to a child with acute lymphoblastic leukemia. The chain is made from TRBV6-5 and TRBJ2-7; matching of 6 bases hints at TRBD1 as the D gene. The CDR3 region reads CASSYDRRYEQYF. Here is the DNA: TGTGCCAGCAGTTACGACAGGCGCTACGAGCAGTACTTC.